The source of this T cell receptor beta chain is a study of blood T cell repertoires in COVID-19. On the study more broadly: Italy, Spain and the United States were the sources of the convalescent and acute COVID-19 samples. The cDNA or gDNA used as material had been derived from T cells, B-cell-depleted T cells, or PBMCs.

The CDR3 spans 15 residues. Germline CDR1 MGHRA, CDR2 YSYEKL. Trimming at V came to 0 bases and at J to 7 bases, leaving 3 bases not matched to a gene. In the authors' workflow: Reference gene primer amplification gave nucleated cell count estimates. Assay used: immunoSEQ multiplex PCR; TCRdb lists only in-frame clones, some missing. V and J calls and clone size are given by that table; D and trimming were obtained from the DNA. The sample gives about 120,000 clones, approximately 82% of which show up once; over 6% is in the top ten. This sequence was found in a man aged 70-80 years with active or convalescent COVID-19. The gene calls are TRBV4-1 and TRBJ1-4, with 9 bases identical to TRBD1. Sequencing was performed on peripheral blood. This chain's CDR3 is CASSQEGTGIEKLFF. CDR3 nucleotide sequence: TGCGCCAGCAGCCAAGAGGGGACAGGGATTGAAAAACTGTTTTTT.